This TCR beta chain comes out of a study of CD8+ T cells in alopecia areata. Overall study context: In an open-label trial, patients got 5 to 10 mg tofacitinib twice daily. The study's findings and limits: Clonality exceeded that of normal scalp in lesional scalp, most notably in alopecia totalis/universalis.

Researchers gathered lesional scalp punch biopsies and peripheral blood from patients with alopecia areata. Starting from PBMCs, sorting isolated CD4+ and CD8+ T cells. A note on this clone: The antigen remains unidentified.

Extracted from the samples, RNA was reverse transcribed into cDNA to serve as the sequencing template. Assay: immunoSEQ multiplex PCR; the TCRdb copy retains only in-frame clones and omits some. The data hold 90,000 to 100,000 clones, with over 40% observed a single time. The TCR comes from a human donor with alopecia areata. Sequenced sample: CD4+ T cells sorted from blood.

CDR3 region: CASSNRAPGSPLHF. CDR3 DNA sequence: TGTGCCAGCAGCAACAGGGCCCCAGGGTCACCCCTCCACTTT. The genes are TRBV7-9 and TRBJ1-6, with a tentative D call TRBD1 (6 bases). Trimming took off 5 bases at V and 10 bases at J, with 15 bases between the two ends. The CDR3 spans 14 residues. Per germline, CDR1 SEHNR and CDR2 FQNEAQ (reference sequence). The full variable domain, rest sourced from reference TRBV7-9 and TRBJ1-6, is DTGVSQNPRHKITKRGQNVTFRCDPISEHNRLYWYRQTLGQGPEFLTYFQNEAQLEKSRLLSDRFSAERPKGSFSTLEIQRTEQGDSAMYLCASSNRAPGSPLHFGNGTRLTVT.